The present TCR beta chain was sequenced within a study of T-cell reconstitution after alpha-beta-depleted transplantation in children. Unique molecular identifiers were incorporated into the prepared TCRbeta library. TCRdb redid the calling of the PCR reads with MiXCR, one entry per CDR3 protein. Of about 600,000 distinct CDR3 sequences listed, roughly a tenth are singletons. Comment on this clonotype: Sequence at one end of the junction differs from germline and may be a read error.

The clonotype originates from a human donor who donated a stem cell graft to a child with acute myeloid leukemia. The sequenced sample was PBMCs from the stem cell graft donor, obtained from the stem cell graft.

The chain's CDR3 is CASSLRQINF. The CDR3 nucleotides are TGTGCCAGCAGCTTACGACAGATCAACTTC. This chain connects TRBV7-2 to TRBJ1-2; D is possibly TRBD1 (5 bases). The CDR3 is made up of 10 amino acids. Germline V CDR1 and CDR2: SGHTA, FQGNSA.